One sample yielded the 25 T cell receptor beta chains listed below, sequenced in a study of T cells in Graves' hyperthyroidism and ophthalmopathy. Amplification targeted TCR beta CDR3 regions from RNA transcripts. HTBI primers drove first-round RT-PCR of the TCR CDR3. TCRdb itself ran the multiplex PCR reads through MiXCR, one entry per CDR3 protein. The data show 730,000 or so distinct CDR3 sequences, with around 20% seen just once and approximately 15% held by the top ten. Sequenced: blood. The receptors originated from a woman aged 50 to 60 with Graves' hyperthyroidism that later progressed to Graves' ophthalmopathy.

The gene calls are TRBV6-1 and TRBJ1-2, with D maybe TRBD1 (6 bases). The V end was cut by 10 bases, the J end by 6 bases, with 18 bases between. The length of the CDR3 is 13 residues. Germline lookup yields CDR1 MNHNS and CDR2 SASEGT. The CDR3 DNA reads as TGTGCCAACCGAGCCGGGACAAGTGATGGCTACACCTTC. Amino acids: CANRAGTSDGYTF.

CDR3 in DNA: TGCAGTGCTAGAGTGAGTGCTGGAAACACCATATATTTT. It encodes CSARVSAGNTIYF. This chain links TRBV20-1 with TRBJ1-3; D gene uncertain. Trimming removed 1 base from V and 2 bases from J, with 6 bases in between. The CDR3 totals 13 residues. The germline gives CDR1 DFQATT, CDR2 SNEGSKA (reference sequence).

J is TRBJ1-2 and V is TRBV29-1, with 7 bases matching TRBD1. After removal of 6 bases from V and 4 bases from J, the junction contained 5 bases not matched to a gene. CDR3 size: 12 residues. CDR1 SQVTM and CDR2 ANQGSEA come from the germline V gene. The CDR3 coding sequence is TGCAGCGTCCAGGACAGGCCCTATGGCTACACCTTC. Translating gives CSVQDRPYGYTF.

The rearrangement joins TRBV4-1 to TRBJ2-1; D possibly corresponds to TRBD2 (6 bases). V shed 1 base and J shed 0 bases, with 7 bases lying between them. The CDR3 runs to 15 residues. CDR1 is MGHRA, CDR2 YSYEKL, per germline. The CDR3 DNA is TGCGCCAGCAGCCAAGCGGGGGTCTCCTACAATGAGCAGTTCTTC. It yields the protein CASSQAGVSYNEQFF.

There are many counts of this clonotype. CDR3 DNA sequence: TGTGCCAGCAGTTACTCGAACAGAAAAACTAACTATGGCTACACCTTC. As protein: CASSYSNRKTNYGYTF. The chain joins TRBV6-2 or TRBV6-3 to TRBJ1-2; D unresolved. Looked up from germline, CDR1 is MNHEY and CDR2 is SVGEGT. V was cut by 0 bases and J by 0 bases, with 11 bases left in between. The CDR3 has 16 amino acids.

In this sample, this clonotype turned up a few times. The V gene is TRBV5-4, the J gene TRBJ2-7; 8 nucleotides agree with TRBD1. Germline CDR1 and CDR2: SGHNT and YYREEE (reference sequence). V lost 4 bases and J lost 3; bases outside the gene matches: 12. The CDR3 runs 16 residues. DNA for the CDR3: TGTGCCAGCAGCCGCGCGTTGGACAGGGTAGGCTACGAGCAGTACTTC. This translates into CASSRALDRVGYEQYF.

This clonotype was recorded at least ten times. The V call is TRBV11-2, the J call TRBJ2-6; weak D call: TRBD2 (6 bases). Trimming took off 6 bases at V and 4 bases at J, with 7 bases between the two ends. The germline V gene has CDR1 SGHAT and CDR2 FQNNGV. The CDR3 is 13 residues long. The CDR3 spells CASRGGGANVLTF. CDR3 coding DNA: TGTGCCAGCAGGGGGGGAGGGGCCAACGTCCTGACTTTC. The full variable domain, completed using reference TRBV11-2 and TRBJ2-6, is EAGVAQSPRYKIIEKRQSVAFWCNPISGHATLYWYQQILGQGPKLLIQFQNNGVVDDSQLPKDRFSAERLKGVDSTLKIQPAKLEDSAVYLCASRGGGANVLTFGAGSRLTVL.

The sample holds many counts of this clonotype. The J gene is TRBJ1-1, the V gene TRBV2, with unresolved D. This CDR3 is 14 amino acids long. Germline loops: CDR1 SNHLY, CDR2 FYNNEI. V dropped 3 bases and J dropped 4 bases, with 12 bases sitting between them. The chain's CDR3 is CASSEWDSGTEAFF. The CDR3 bases are TGTGCCAGCAGTGAGTGGGATTCGGGCACTGAAGCTTTCTTT.

In DNA, the CDR3 is TGTGCCAGCAGTGAGTACACAGATCCCCTTTATGGCTACACCTTC. Amino acids: CASSEYTDPLYGYTF. The genes are TRBV6-1 and TRBJ1-2; D ambiguous. The CDR3 covers 15 residues. Germline values: CDR1 MNHNS, CDR2 SASEGT. Trimming left V 3 bases short and J 5 bases short, with 16 bases between.

This clonotype was found many times. J is TRBJ1-2 and V is TRBV6-2 or TRBV6-3; D remains ambiguous. Per the germline V gene, CDR1 is MNHEY and CDR2 is SVGEGT. This CDR3 comprises 16 residues. The V and J ends lost 0 bases and 4 bases respectively, with 15 bases between them. The CDR3: CASSYSIHRDVYGYTF. CDR3 sequence (DNA): TGTGCCAGCAGTTACTCGATACATCGGGATGTCTATGGCTACACCTTC.

The genes are TRBV19 and TRBJ1-5; tentatively, D is TRBD1 (5 bases). The germline V gene has CDR1 LNHDA and CDR2 SQIVND (reference sequence). This CDR3 is 16 amino acids long. Deletions cut 6 bases from V and 0 bases from J, with 15 bases between. The CDR3, as DNA: TGTGCCAGTAGCTCGGACAACCTGTATAGCAATCAGCCCCAGCATTTT. It translates to CASSSDNLYSNQPQHF.

The V call is TRBV7-8, the J call TRBJ1-3; D remains ambiguous. Germline V lookup: CDR1 SGHVS, CDR2 FQNEAQ. V was clipped by 1 base and J by 0 bases, with 16 bases between them. The CDR3 is made up of 18 amino acids. For the CDR3, the DNA is TGTGCCAGCAGCTTAGGTGCGGGCAGCCAGTACTCTGGAAACACCATATATTTT. It is translated as CASSLGAGSQYSGNTIYF. Together with reference TRBV7-8 and TRBJ1-3, the CDR3 gives the full variable domain: GAGVSQSPRYKVAKRGQDVALRCDPISGHVSLFWYQQALGQGPEFLTYFQNEAQLDKSGLPSDRFFAERPEGSVSTLKIQRTQQEDSAVYLCASSLGAGSQYSGNTIYFGEGSWLTVV.

This chain uses TRBV19 with TRBJ2-1; D ambiguous. This CDR3 is 12 amino acids long. Trimming removed 4 bases at V and 2 bases at J, with 3 bases between. CDR1 and CDR2 from the germline V gene are LNHDA and SQIVND (reference sequence). The CDR3 loop is CASSTTYNEQFF. The CDR3 DNA reads TGTGCCAGTAGTACGACCTACAATGAGCAGTTCTTC.

This clonotype was detected a few times. The chain uses TRBV19 and TRBJ1-1; D is possibly TRBD1 (5 bases). Germline CDR1 LNHDA, CDR2 SQIVND (reference sequence). This CDR3 is 15 amino acids long. V was cut by 6 bases and J by 5 bases, with 19 bases left in between. CDR3 amino acids: CASSGTSGLGTEAFF. Written as DNA, the CDR3 is TGTGCCAGTAGCGGCACCTCAGGGCTGGGGACTGAAGCTTTCTTT.

This clonotype turned up a few times. The chain joins TRBV25-1 to TRBJ1-6; TRBD1 is a possible D gene (5 bases). The ends were cut back, 7 bases at V and 9 bases at J, with 13 bases in the middle. Germline values: CDR1 MGHDK, CDR2 SYGVNS. CDR3 length: 13 amino acids. In nucleotides, the CDR3 is TGTGCCAGCACGAGGGACTCTGGTTCACCCCTCCACTTT. Translated, it gives CASTRDSGSPLHF.

This clonotype was seen repeatedly, ten times or more. The chain is built from TRBV18 and TRBJ1-3; D not resolved. V was trimmed by 0 bases and J by 2 bases, leaving 8 bases between them. There are 15 residues in the CDR3. The germline gives CDR1 KGHSH, CDR2 LQKENI. In DNA form, the CDR3 reads TGTGCCAGCTCACCACCCGCAGCAGCTGGAAACACCATATATTTT. Protein product: CASSPPAAAGNTIYF.

In its sample, this clonotype was seen many times. This sequence joins TRBV3-1 and TRBJ1-4; D is undetermined. Trimming left V 4 bases short and J 3 bases short, with 12 bases between. The CDR3 covers 15 residues. The germline V gene has CDR1 LGHDT and CDR2 YNNKEL (reference sequence). The CDR3 sequence is CASSRSAAANEKLFF. The DNA of the CDR3 is TGTGCCAGCAGCCGCTCTGCTGCGGCTAATGAAAAACTGTTTTTT. The variable domain in full, completed from reference TRBV3-1 and TRBJ1-4, reads DTAVSQTPKYLVTQMGNDKSIKCEQNLGHDTMYWYKQDSKKFLKIMFSYNNKELIINETVPNRFSPKSPDKAHLNLHINSLELGDSAVYFCASSRSAAANEKLFFGSGTQLSVL.

Only a few counts were recorded for this clonotype. The rearrangement uses TRBV20-1 and TRBJ1-5; no clear D gene. Germline CDR1 reads DFQATT; CDR2 reads SNEGSKA (reference sequence). V gave up 1 base and J gave up 4 bases, with 8 bases separating them. The CDR3 has 13 residues. CDR3 sequence: CSARAKANQPQHF. DNA of the CDR3: TGCAGTGCTAGAGCCAAAGCGAATCAGCCCCAGCATTTT.

This chain connects TRBV11-1 to TRBJ2-3, with 10 bases that match TRBD1. Looked up from germline, CDR1 is SGHAT and CDR2 is FQDESV (reference sequence). V was clipped by 5 bases and J by 4 bases; unmatched bases: 9. CDR3 length: 16 residues. The CDR3 DNA sequence: TGTGCCAGCAGCGACCCGACAGGGGGCACGGCAGATACGCAGTATTTT. This gives the protein CASSDPTGGTADTQYF.

The chain couples TRBV14 to TRBJ1-1; D is unclear. The CDR3 runs 16 residues. V lost 1 base and J 0 bases, leaving 12 bases between the germline ends. Germline V gives CDR1 SGHDN, CDR2 FVKESK. CDR3 amino acids: CASSQGYLGMNTEAFF. The CDR3 DNA sequence: TGTGCCAGCAGCCAAGGGTACCTCGGGATGAACACTGAAGCTTTCTTT.

V and J are TRBV24-1 and TRBJ1-6; D remains ambiguous. This CDR3 is built from 13 residues. The germline V gene has CDR1 KGHDR and CDR2 SFDVKD. V gave up 5 bases and J gave up 7 bases, with 8 bases separating them. This chain's CDR3 is CATSAPANSPLHF. In DNA form, the CDR3 reads TGTGCCACCAGTGCCCCTGCCAATTCACCCCTCCACTTT.

This clonotype was recorded a few times. The rearrangement links TRBV2 to TRBJ2-5; 8 bases match TRBD2. With 7 bases clipped from V and 4 bases from J, the junction kept 11 bases outside the gene matches. The CDR3 sequence is 15 residues long. The germline V gene encodes CDR1 SNHLY and CDR2 FYNNEI. This CDR3 reads CASKLAGTKGETQYF. Here the CDR3 DNA reads TGTGCCAGCAAGTTAGCGGGGACTAAGGGAGAGACCCAGTACTTC.

This clonotype was seen repeatedly, ten times or more. V gene TRBV20-1 combines with J gene TRBJ1-5, with D perhaps matching TRBD1 (5 bases). CDR3 length: 14 amino acids. Germline V gene data show CDR1 as DFQATT and CDR2 as SNEGSKA (reference sequence). V was pared by 3 bases and J by 7 bases, with 16 bases between. This CDR3 is CSASGFREGQPQHF. The CDR3, as DNA: TGCAGTGCTAGTGGATTCAGGGAAGGGCAGCCCCAGCATTTT.

This clonotype occurred a few times. J is TRBJ2-7 and V is TRBV4-1, with 8 bases matching TRBD1. The trim removed 3 bases at V and 1 base at J, leaving 8 bases unmatched. There are 16 residues in the CDR3. Germline V lookup: CDR1 MGHRA, CDR2 YSYEKL. The chain's CDR3 is CASSQGPTGVSYEQYF. The CDR3 DNA reads as TGCGCCAGCAGCCAGGGACCGACAGGGGTGTCCTACGAGCAGTACTTC.

Only a few counts were recorded for this clonotype. The CDR3 DNA sequence: TGTGCCAGCAGTTACTCAACCGCAAGCACCATATATTTT. Protein product: CASSYSTASTIYF. V gene TRBV6-5 combines with J gene TRBJ1-3; D gene unclear. Trimming removed 0 bases at V and 9 bases at J, with 9 bases between. This CDR3 is built from 13 residues. Germline CDR1 is MNHEY and CDR2 is SVGAGI.